Below are 3 T cell receptor beta chains sequenced from a single sample in a study of spatial heterogeneity in lung cancer. The time point was: sample taken at primary tumor resection. Sequencing of whole RNA from tumor, nontumor lung or frozen PBMC involved no sorting. TCRdb analysed the 5' RACE reads with MiXCR anew, one entry per CDR3 protein. Of around 20,000 distinct CDR3 sequences listed, 15% to 20% are singletons. Here the sequenced sample was PBMCs, taken at surgery. The receptors were sampled from a male donor with early-stage non-small cell lung cancer.

V gene TRBV12-3 or TRBV12-4 combines with J gene TRBJ1-1; no clear D gene. The CDR3 extends over 11 amino acids. V gave up 8 bases and J gave up 7 bases, with 11 bases separating them. The CDR3 coding sequence is TGTGCCAGCCGGTCCGGCTTTGAAGCTTTCTTT. Protein product: CASRSGFEAFF.

This clonotype rates as medium-sized. The V gene is TRBV5-4, the J gene TRBJ2-3, with D maybe TRBD2 (6 bases). Trimming removed 0 bases from V and 6 bases from J, with 14 bases in between. The CDR3 is made up of 15 amino acids. CDR1 SGHNT and CDR2 YYREEE come from the germline V gene (reference sequence). CDR3 in amino acids: CASSLDREATDTQYF. Here the CDR3 DNA reads TGTGCCAGCAGCTTGGATAGGGAGGCCACGGATACGCAGTATTTT.

This clonotype appeared many times. This chain joins TRBV3-1 and TRBJ1-4; 7 bases are a match to TRBD1. This CDR3 has 16 amino acids. Germline V gene lookup returns CDR1 LGHDT and CDR2 YNNKEL (reference sequence). The V gene end was trimmed by 2 bases and the J gene end by 2 bases; junction bases not matched to a gene: 5. CDR3 coding DNA: TGTGCCAGCAGCCAACTTACAGGGGCGACTAATGAAAAACTGTTTTTT. Protein: CASSQLTGATNEKLFF.